Below, one T cell receptor (beta chain) is given with its context. No antigen is known for it. The data derive from a study of shared clonotypes between healthy human individuals. Whole-study findings and limits: Naive CD4 clonotype sharing across several donors was about 5%. Among the subsets, naive ones generally showed larger estimated richness than memory ones.

From CD4+ cells came CD45RA+ naive and CD45RA-negative memory subsets. At a deep level, the assay was run. This table comes from immunoSEQ multiplex PCR, and its TCRdb copy is limited to in-frame clones, with some not included. In the table there are about 600,000 clones, less than 98% of which are singletons. The junction had 9 bases not matched to a gene; V was cut back by 0 bases and J by 0 bases. The CDR3 has 18 amino acids. Germline CDR1 and CDR2: SGDLS and YYNGEE. Sequences were obtained from naive CD4+ T cells sorted from blood. As to subset: CD45RA+ positively selected. The rearrangement links TRBV9 to TRBJ2-1; 7 nucleotides match TRBD2. The receptor's source is a woman in her twenties or thirties in good health. The CDR3 coding sequence is TGTGCCAGCAGCGTAGGTCTCCTGGGGAGGGACTCCTACAATGAGCAGTTCTTC. This sequence encodes CASSVGLLGRDSYNEQFF.